Reported below is one TCR beta chain. As yet, its antigen is unknown. The PCR ran on 60 Vbeta and 13 Jbeta primers. Clones were read by immunoSEQ multiplex PCR, and TCRdb kept only the in-frame ones, dropping some. The sample yields about 85,000 clones, 80% seen once. The CDR3 is 14 residues long. V gave up 5 bases and J gave up 4 bases; unmatched junction bases: 7. CDR1 and CDR2 (germline): SGHTA, FQGNSA. These data belong to a study of cytomegalovirus exposure and HLA in healthy donors. General study points: Indistinguishable V segments such as TRBV6-2 and TRBV6-3 were excluded. Some public TCRs appeared in many individuals, while most sequences were rare.

The source is a man between 50 and 59 years old in good health and CMV-seropositive. The sequenced sample consisted of PBMCs. The chain uses TRBV7-2 and TRBJ2-7; the match to TRBD2 covers 8 bases. The CDR3 nucleotides read TGTGCCAGCAGCCCCCTCACGGGGGGGTACGAGCAGTACTTC. It is translated as CASSPLTGGYEQYF.